This T cell receptor (beta chain) was captured in a study of control samples from healthy donors and cancer patients. TCRdb's copy holds only in-frame clones and misses some; the assay was immunoSEQ multiplex PCR. The sample records around 130,000 clones, about 94% being singletons. In germline, CDR1 is GTSNPN, CDR2 SVGIG (reference sequence). This CDR3 is built from 12 residues. With V trimmed by 1 base and J by 5 bases, 2 bases remained unmatched. The sequence was collected from a man in his thirties or forties in good health. The source material was blood. The chain links TRBV30 to TRBJ2-7; 7 bases are shared with TRBD1. The CDR3 DNA reads as TGTGCCTGGAGTGCTACAGGGGACGAGCAGTACTTC. Protein product: CAWSATGDEQYF.